Detailed here is one T cell receptor (beta chain). The sample is drawn from a study of blood T cells in healthy people across ages. Study-wide background: About one barcoded beta molecule was captured per two T cells (by template switching).

J was trimmed by 2 bases and V by 5 bases; bases with no gene match: 5. This CDR3 region has 14 residues. Germline CDR1 MNHEY, CDR2 SVGEGT. Sample-barcoded 5' priming and a J-beta primer mix drove a second PCR of roughly 7 to 11 cycles. Every sample returned 3 million or more CDR3-containing paired-end reads. MiXCR, applied by TCRdb to the 5' RACE reads, yields one record per CDR3 protein. The table shows roughly 550,000 distinct CDR3 sequences, with approximately 25% occurring only once. These same records also appear under a second study, on T cells of mothers and their children. As that report states: Each child contributed 3.1 million or so TCR beta CDR3 reads, while each mother contributed over 8 million.

This TCR came from a boy aged 10-17 years in good health. The chain links TRBV6-2 or TRBV6-3 to TRBJ1-2; TRBD1 agrees at 7 bases. The sequenced material came from blood. CDR3 in DNA: TGTGCCAGCAGTCTTGGGACAGACAACTATGGCTACACCTTC. This sequence encodes CASSLGTDNYGYTF.